This T cell receptor (beta chain) was identified in a study of OX40 agonist ivuxolimab in advanced cancers. On the study more broadly: Three patients responded partially, comprising one with hepatocellular carcinoma and two with cutaneous melanoma. Overall study findings and caveats: Dosing at 0.1 to 3.0 mg/kg was accompanied by clonal expansion of CD4+ and CD8+ blood T cells by week 6.

V dropped 6 bases and J dropped 5 bases, with 7 bases sitting between them. The CDR3 sequence is 12 residues long. Germline CDR1 is MNHEY and CDR2 is SVGAGI. As for this clone: Its cognate antigen is unknown.

Here immunoSEQ multiplex PCR was the method, and the copy in TCRdb shows in-frame clones only, minus some. The sample includes around 70,000 clones, almost 85% seen only once; the top ten take around 5%. The rearrangement joins TRBV6-5 to TRBJ2-2, with D unresolved. The clonotype originates from an adult with an advanced solid tumor such as melanoma, head and neck, liver or kidney cancer. The sample in question was CD4+ or CD8+ T cells sorted from blood, obtained in a trial of the OX40 agonist ivuxolimab. The CDR3 protein is CASRSITGELFF. For the CDR3, the DNA is TGTGCCAGCAGATCAATAACCGGGGAGCTGTTTTTT.